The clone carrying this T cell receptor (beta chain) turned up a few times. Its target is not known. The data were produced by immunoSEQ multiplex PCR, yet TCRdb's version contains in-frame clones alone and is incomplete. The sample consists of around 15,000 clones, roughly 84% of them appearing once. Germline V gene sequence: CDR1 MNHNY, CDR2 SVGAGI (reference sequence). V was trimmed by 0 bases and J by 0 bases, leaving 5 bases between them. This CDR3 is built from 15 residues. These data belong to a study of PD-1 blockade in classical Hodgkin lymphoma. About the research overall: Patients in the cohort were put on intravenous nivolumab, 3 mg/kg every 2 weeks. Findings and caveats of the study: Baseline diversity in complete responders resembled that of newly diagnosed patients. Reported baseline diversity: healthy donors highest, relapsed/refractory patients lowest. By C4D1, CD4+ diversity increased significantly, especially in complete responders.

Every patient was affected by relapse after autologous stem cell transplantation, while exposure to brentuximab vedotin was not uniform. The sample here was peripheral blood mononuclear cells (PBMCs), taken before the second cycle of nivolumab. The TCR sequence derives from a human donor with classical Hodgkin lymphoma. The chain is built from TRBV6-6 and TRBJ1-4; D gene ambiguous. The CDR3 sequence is CASSYSGPTNEKLFF. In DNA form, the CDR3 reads TGTGCCAGCAGTTACTCGGGTCCAACTAATGAAAAACTGTTTTTT.